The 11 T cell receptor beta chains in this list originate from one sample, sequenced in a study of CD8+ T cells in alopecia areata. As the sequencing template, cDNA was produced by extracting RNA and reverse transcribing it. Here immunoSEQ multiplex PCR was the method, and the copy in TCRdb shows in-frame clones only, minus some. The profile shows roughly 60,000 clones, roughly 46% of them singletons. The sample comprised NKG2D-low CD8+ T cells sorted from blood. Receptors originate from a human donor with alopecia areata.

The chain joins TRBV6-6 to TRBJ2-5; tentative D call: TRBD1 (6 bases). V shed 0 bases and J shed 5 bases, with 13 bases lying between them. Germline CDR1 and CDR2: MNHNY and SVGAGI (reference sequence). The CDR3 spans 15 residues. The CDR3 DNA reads TGTGCCAGCAGTTACTCATCAGGGGCCCTGGAGACCCAGTACTTC. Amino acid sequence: CASSYSSGALETQYF.

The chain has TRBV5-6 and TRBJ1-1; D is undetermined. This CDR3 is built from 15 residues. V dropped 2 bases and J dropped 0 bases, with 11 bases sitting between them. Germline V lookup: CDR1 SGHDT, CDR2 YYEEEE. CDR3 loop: CASSFPLGLNTEAFF. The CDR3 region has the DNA TGTGCCAGCAGCTTTCCATTAGGACTGAACACTGAAGCTTTCTTT.

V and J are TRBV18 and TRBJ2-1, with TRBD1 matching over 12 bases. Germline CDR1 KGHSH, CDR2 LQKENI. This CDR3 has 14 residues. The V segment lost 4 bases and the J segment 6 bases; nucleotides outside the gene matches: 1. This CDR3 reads CASSLGQGANEQFF. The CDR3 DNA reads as TGTGCCAGCTCACTGGGACAGGGGGCCAATGAGCAGTTCTTC.

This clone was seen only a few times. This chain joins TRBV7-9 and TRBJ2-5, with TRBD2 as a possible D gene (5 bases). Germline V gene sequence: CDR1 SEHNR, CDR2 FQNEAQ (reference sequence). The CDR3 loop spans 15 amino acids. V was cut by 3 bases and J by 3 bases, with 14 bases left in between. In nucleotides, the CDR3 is TGTGCCAGCAGCTTTAGTCAAGGGAGAGAAGAGACCCAGTACTTC. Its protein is CASSFSQGREETQYF. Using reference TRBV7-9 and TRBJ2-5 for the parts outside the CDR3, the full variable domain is DTGVSQNPRHKITKRGQNVTFRCDPISEHNRLYWYRQTLGQGPEFLTYFQNEAQLEKSRLLSDRFSAERPKGSFSTLEIQRTEQGDSAMYLCASSFSQGREETQYFGPGTRLLVL.

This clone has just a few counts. This CDR3 reads CASRSGQGDRQYF. CDR3 in DNA: TGTGCCAGCCGGTCAGGACAGGGAGACCGGCAGTACTTC. The V call is TRBV6-6, the J call TRBJ2-7; 8 nucleotides line up with TRBD1. Germline CDR1 MNHNY, CDR2 SVGAGI (reference sequence). Trimming cost V 8 bases and J 9 bases; bases outside gene matches: 12. There are 13 residues in the CDR3.

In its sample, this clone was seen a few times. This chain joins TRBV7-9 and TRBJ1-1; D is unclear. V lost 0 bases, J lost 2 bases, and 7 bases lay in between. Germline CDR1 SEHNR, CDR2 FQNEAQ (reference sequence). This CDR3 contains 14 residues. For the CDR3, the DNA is TGTGCCAGCAGCTTAGCACAGAGAAACACTGAAGCTTTCTTT. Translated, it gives CASSLAQRNTEAFF.

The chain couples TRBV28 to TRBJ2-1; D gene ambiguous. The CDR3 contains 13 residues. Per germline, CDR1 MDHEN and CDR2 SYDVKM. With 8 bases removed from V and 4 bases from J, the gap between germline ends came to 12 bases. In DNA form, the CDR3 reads TGTGCCAGCCTAGAGGTGAGATACAATGAGCAGTTCTTC. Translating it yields CASLEVRYNEQFF.

CDR3 sequence (DNA): TGCGCCAGCAGCCAAGGAGAGACTTCCTACGAGCAGTACTTC. Its protein product is CASSQGETSYEQYF. J is TRBJ2-7 and V is TRBV4-3; the D is unclear. From germline, CDR1 is LGHNA and CDR2 YSLEER. The CDR3 loop spans 14 amino acids. The V end lost 1 base, the J end lost 1 base, and 8 bases lay between the germline ends.

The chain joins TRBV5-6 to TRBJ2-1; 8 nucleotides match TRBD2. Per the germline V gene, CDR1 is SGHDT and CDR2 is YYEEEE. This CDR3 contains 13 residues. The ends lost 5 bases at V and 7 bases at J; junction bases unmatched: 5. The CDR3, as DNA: TGTGCCAGCAGGGCGGGACTAGAAAATGAGCAGTTCTTC. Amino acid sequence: CASRAGLENEQFF.

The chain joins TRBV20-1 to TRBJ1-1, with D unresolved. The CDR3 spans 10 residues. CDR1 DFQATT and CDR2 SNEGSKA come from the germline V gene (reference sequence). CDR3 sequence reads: CRAAVTEAFF. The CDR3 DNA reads TGCAGGGCGGCCGTGACTGAAGCTTTCTTT.

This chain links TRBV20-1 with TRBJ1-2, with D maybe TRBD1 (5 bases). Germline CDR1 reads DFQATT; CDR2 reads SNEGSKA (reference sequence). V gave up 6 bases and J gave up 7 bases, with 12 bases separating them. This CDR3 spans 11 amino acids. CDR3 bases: TGCAGTGCCCCGGACATTTTTGGCTACACCTTC. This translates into CSAPDIFGYTF.